This record covers a single T cell receptor beta chain. These data come from a study of blood T cell repertoires in COVID-19. Looking at the study overall: COVID-19 samples collected from the United States, Italy and Spain covered acute and convalescent phases. PBMCs, B-cell-depleted T cells, or T cells were the source of the cDNA or gDNA that made up the material.

In the original analysis: Counts of nucleated cells, estimated from reference gene primer amplification, were obtained. Sequencing was performed with immunoSEQ multiplex PCR; in TCRdb, only in-frame clones are kept and a portion is missing. V, J and clone size reflect that table, while D and trimming were determined from the DNA. This sample has 250,000 to 350,000 clones, with around 80% found just once. Germline V gene data show CDR1 as MNHEY and CDR2 as SMNVEV (reference sequence). Trimming took off 4 bases at V and 5 bases at J, with 14 bases between the two ends. This CDR3 has 14 amino acids. The receptor was isolated from a woman aged 45-65 years with acute or convalescent COVID-19. This chain joins TRBV27 and TRBJ2-5, with D possibly being TRBD1 (5 bases). The specimen was peripheral blood. The CDR3 region is CASSSQANAETQYF. The CDR3 region has the DNA TGTGCCAGCAGTTCACAGGCAAACGCGGAGACCCAGTACTTC.